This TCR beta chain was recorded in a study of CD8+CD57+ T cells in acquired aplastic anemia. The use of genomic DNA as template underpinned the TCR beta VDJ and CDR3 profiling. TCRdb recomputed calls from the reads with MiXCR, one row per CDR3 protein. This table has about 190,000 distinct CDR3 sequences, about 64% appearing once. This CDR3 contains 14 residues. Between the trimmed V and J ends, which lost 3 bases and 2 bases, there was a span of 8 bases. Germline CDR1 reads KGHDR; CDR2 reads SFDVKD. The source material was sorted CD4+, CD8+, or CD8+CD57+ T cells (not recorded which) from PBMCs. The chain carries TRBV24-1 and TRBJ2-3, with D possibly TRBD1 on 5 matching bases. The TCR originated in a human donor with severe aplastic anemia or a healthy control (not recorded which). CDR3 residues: CATSDEGATDTQYF. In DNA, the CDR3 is TGTGCCACCAGTGATGAAGGGGCCACAGATACGCAGTATTTT.